The 16 T cell receptor beta chains below were found in one sample sequenced in a study of shared clonotypes between healthy human individuals. Using immunoSEQ multiplex PCR, the repertoire was profiled, and TCRdb retains in-frame clones only, with some absent. The sample has 2 million to 3 million clones; 93% are singletons. Input material: naive CD4+ T cells from PBMCs. The subset here: CD45RA+ positively selected. Every receptor here comes from a man in his late teens or twenties in good health. Some clones in this sample may be carry-over from other donors' samples.

The chain carries TRBV5-4 and TRBJ1-2; possibly TRBD1 for D (5 bases). In germline, CDR1 is SGHNT, CDR2 YYREEE (reference sequence). The germline V and J ends were trimmed by 4 bases and 4 bases, with 14 bases remaining between them. This CDR3 contains 14 residues. The CDR3 DNA follows: TGTGCCAGCAGCCCACCTCAGGGAATCTATGGCTACACCTTC. It encodes CASSPPQGIYGYTF.

CDR3 sequence: CASSLSVRRTPYEQYF. The DNA of the CDR3 is TGTGCCAGCAGTTTATCCGTCAGGCGGACCCCCTACGAGCAGTACTTC. V is TRBV27 and J is TRBJ2-7; no firm D call. Germline V CDR1 and CDR2: MNHEY, SMNVEV (reference sequence). Trimming left V 0 bases short and J 2 bases short, with 14 bases between. The CDR3 is 16 residues long.

The V call is TRBV5-4, the J call TRBJ2-1, with TRBD1 matching 8 bases. CDR1 is SGHNT, CDR2 YYREEE, per germline (reference sequence). The junction had 9 bases not matched to a gene; V was cut back by 2 bases and J by 8 bases. The CDR3 runs 15 residues. CDR3 in DNA: TGTGCCAGCAGCTTCGGACAGGGTACGGTAGATGAGCAGTTCTTC. It codes for CASSFGQGTVDEQFF.

The V and J genes are TRBV9 and TRBJ2-7; D gene uncertain. V dropped 0 bases and J dropped 2 bases, with 9 bases sitting between them. CDR3 length: 14 amino acids. Looked up from germline, CDR1 is SGDLS and CDR2 is YYNGEE. The CDR3 protein is CASSVGTETYEQYF. CDR3 in DNA: TGTGCCAGCAGCGTAGGGACCGAGACCTACGAGCAGTACTTC.

The chain employs TRBV18 and TRBJ2-1, with 7 bases lining up with TRBD2. Trimming at V came to 2 bases and at J to 0 bases, leaving 7 bases not matched to a gene. Germline V gene data show CDR1 as KGHSH and CDR2 as LQKENI. This CDR3 is built from 17 residues. For the CDR3, the DNA is TGTGCCAGCTCACCATTGCGGGGGTCGAGCTCCTACAATGAGCAGTTCTTC. This sequence encodes CASSPLRGSSSYNEQFF.

The CDR3 DNA reads as TGCAGCGCCGAACAGGCTGGCTACACCTTC. Translation gives CSAEQAGYTF. This chain uses TRBV29-1 with TRBJ1-2; D perhaps matches TRBD1 (5 bases). V lost 7 bases to trimming and J lost 7 bases, with 10 bases between them. The length of the CDR3 is 10 residues. CDR1 and CDR2 from the germline V gene are SQVTM and ANQGSEA. Variable domain in full (rest from reference TRBV29-1 and TRBJ1-2): SAVISQKPSRDICQRGTSLTIQCQVDSQVTMMFWYRQQPGQSLTLIATANQGSEATYESGFVIDKFPISRPNLTFSTLTVSNMSPEDSSIYLCSAEQAGYTFGSGTRLTVV.

V gene TRBV27 combines with J gene TRBJ1-1, with 11 bases aligning to TRBD1. Trimming took 1 base from V and 1 from J; bases not matched to a gene: 11. The CDR3 extends over 19 amino acids. CDR1 is MNHEY, CDR2 SMNVEV, per germline (reference sequence). For the CDR3, the DNA is TGTGCCAGCAGTTTATACGGACAGGGGGCGTCCGGTGAGAACACTGAAGCTTTCTTT. Protein product: CASSLYGQGASGENTEAFF.

The chain couples TRBV5-1 to TRBJ2-7, with 7 bases aligning to TRBD1. Germline-derived CDR1 and CDR2 are SGHRS and YFSETQ. The CDR3 contains 14 residues. The ends lost 4 bases at V and 3 bases at J; junction bases unmatched: 7. The CDR3 region has the DNA TGCGCCAGCAGCCCGACTCCAGGGGGCTACGAGCAGTACTTC. This translates into CASSPTPGGYEQYF.

This chain uses TRBV28 with TRBJ1-4; D unresolved. Trimming left V 6 bases short and J 8 bases short, with 16 bases between. This CDR3 is 14 amino acids long. CDR1 is MDHEN, CDR2 SYDVKM, per germline. CDR3 coding DNA: TGTGCCAGCAGGCCGGTGGGTCGTTTCGAAAAACTGTTTTTT. Translation gives CASRPVGRFEKLFF.

Comment on this clone: This CDR3 is also generated by other DNA sequences in the sample. The gene calls are TRBV5-1 and TRBJ2-1; D is undetermined. Germline V gene lookup returns CDR1 SGHRS and CDR2 YFSETQ. The CDR3 is made up of 15 amino acids. Trimming removed 0 bases at V and 0 bases at J, with 7 bases between. CDR3 coding DNA: TGCGCCAGCAGCTTGGAGGTGAGCTCCTACAATGAGCAGTTCTTC. It yields the protein CASSLEVSSYNEQFF.

The J gene is TRBJ2-3, the V gene TRBV6-1, with a tentative D call TRBD1 (5 bases). With 1 base removed from V and 5 bases from J, the gap between germline ends came to 10 bases. CDR1 is MNHNS and CDR2 is SASEGT in the germline V gene. This CDR3 has 14 amino acids. The CDR3 sequence: CASSEDQGIDTQYF. The CDR3 bases are TGTGCCAGCAGTGAAGATCAGGGTATAGATACGCAGTATTTT.

The chain joins TRBV28 to TRBJ1-4; 7 nucleotides line up with TRBD1. Germline-derived CDR1 and CDR2 are MDHEN and SYDVKM. The CDR3 sequence is 15 residues long. Trimming took 4 bases from V and 6 from J; bases not matched to a gene: 8. CDR3 residues: CASSYPGTEDEKLFF. The CDR3 bases are TGTGCCAGCAGTTATCCCGGGACAGAAGATGAAAAACTGTTTTTT.

The V and J genes are TRBV7-2 and TRBJ1-5; 8 nucleotides align to TRBD1. CDR3 length equals 16 residues. V gave up 5 bases and J gave up 5 bases; unmatched junction bases: 11. Germline V gene data show CDR1 as SGHTA and CDR2 as FQGNSA. CDR3 coding DNA: TGTGCCAGCAGCCTAATGCAGGGGGCGCCCCATCAGCCCCAGCATTTT. Translated, it gives CASSLMQGAPHQPQHF. Together with reference TRBV7-2 and TRBJ1-5, the CDR3 gives the full variable domain: GAGVSQSPSNKVTEKGKDVELRCDPISGHTALYWYRQSLGQGLEFLIYFQGNSAPDKSGLPSDRFSAERTGGSVSTLTIQRTQQEDSAVYLCASSLMQGAPHQPQHFGDGTRLSIL.

This CDR3 reads CASATPGGGNEKLFF. CDR3 DNA: TGCGCCAGCGCTACCCCGGGCGGAGGAAATGAAAAACTGTTTTTT. The chain has TRBV5-1 and TRBJ1-4, with D uncertain. The germline V gene encodes CDR1 SGHRS and CDR2 YFSETQ. V was cut by 7 bases and J by 5 bases, with 18 bases left in between. The length of the CDR3 is 15 residues.

This chain joins TRBV6-5 and TRBJ2-2; perhaps TRBD2 as D (5 bases). The germline CDR1 and CDR2 sequences are MNHEY and SVGAGI. With 2 bases removed from V and 9 bases from J, the gap between germline ends came to 13 bases. CDR3 length equals 14 residues. The CDR3 DNA reads as TGTGCCAGCAGTTACAGCCTAGCTGTCAGGGAGCTGTTTTTT. Its translation: CASSYSLAVRELFF.

The genes are TRBV6-1 and TRBJ1-2; D remains unclear. Deletions cut 2 bases from V and 4 bases from J, with 11 bases between. CDR3 size: 14 residues. CDR1 MNHNS and CDR2 SASEGT come from the germline V gene. The CDR3 reads CASSEMKSSYGYTF. The CDR3 coding sequence is TGTGCCAGCAGTGAAATGAAATCCTCCTATGGCTACACCTTC.